The 32 T cell receptor beta chains given below trace back to one sample, sequenced in a study of T cells in Graves' hyperthyroidism and ophthalmopathy. Amplified TCR beta CDR3 regions came from RNA transcripts. The HTBI primer set was used in a first-round RT-PCR of the TCR CDR3. From the multiplex PCR reads, TCRdb called clonotypes with MiXCR, one entry per CDR3 protein. The data show 550,000 to 800,000 distinct CDR3 sequences, roughly 15% seen once. Input material: blood. These receptors were collected from a young man with Graves' hyperthyroidism.

In this sample, this clonotype turned up many times. This chain links TRBV24-1 with TRBJ2-2; maybe TRBD1 (5 bases). V lost 5 bases, J lost 0 bases, and 9 bases lay in between. The CDR3 is 15 residues long. The germline CDR1 and CDR2 sequences are KGHDR and SFDVKD. The CDR3 sequence: CATSASRANTGELFF. The CDR3 DNA reads TGTGCCACCAGTGCTTCCAGGGCGAACACCGGGGAGCTGTTTTTT.

This clonotype was counted many times. The chain uses TRBV28 and TRBJ2-5; D is possibly TRBD1 or TRBD2 (6 bases each). The germline CDR1 and CDR2 sequences are MDHEN and SYDVKM. CDR3 length: 16 residues. V gave up 2 bases and J gave up 5 bases, with 18 bases separating them. Written as DNA, the CDR3 is TGTGCCAGCAGTTTAACTCCGGGGGCAGGGGTGGAGACCCAGTACTTC. Residues: CASSLTPGAGVETQYF.

The CDR3 region is CASSFGAGAFF. The CDR3 region has the DNA TGTGCCAGCAGCTTCGGGGCAGGAGCTTTCTTT. The rearrangement links TRBV7-9 to TRBJ1-1; tentatively, D is TRBD1 (5 bases). The CDR3 contains 11 residues. Germline loops: CDR1 SEHNR, CDR2 FQNEAQ (reference sequence). Between the trimmed V and J ends, which lost 3 bases and 10 bases, there was a span of 9 bases.

There are many counts of this clonotype. V and J are TRBV28 and TRBJ1-6; 11 nucleotides match TRBD1. The germline gives CDR1 MDHEN, CDR2 SYDVKM. The CDR3 has 15 amino acids. J gave up 10 bases and V 5 bases, and 7 bases lay outside the gene matches. CDR3 sequence reads: CASSPPGQGASPLHF. The CDR3 region has the DNA TGTGCCAGCAGTCCGCCAGGACAGGGGGCCTCACCCCTCCACTTT.

The rearrangement uses TRBV29-1 and TRBJ2-7, with 11 bases aligning to TRBD1. Germline loops: CDR1 SQVTM, CDR2 ANQGSEA. This CDR3 has 14 residues. J lost 1 base, V lost 5 bases, and 4 bases had no gene match. This chain's CDR3 is CSVRGQGGSYEQYF. In DNA, the CDR3 is TGCAGCGTTCGGGGACAGGGGGGGTCCTACGAGCAGTACTTC.

J is TRBJ2-3 and V is TRBV28; 12 bases map to TRBD2. From germline, CDR1 is MDHEN and CDR2 SYDVKM. Trimming removed 3 bases from V and 5 bases from J; junction bases left unmatched: 3. The CDR3 runs to 15 residues. The CDR3 sequence is CASSFEGLAGDTQYF. CDR3 coding DNA: TGTGCCAGCAGTTTTGAGGGACTAGCGGGAGATACGCAGTATTTT.

This clonotype appeared many times. In nucleotides, the CDR3 is TGCGCCAGCAGCTTGCGGACCACTCATGATCAGACCCAGTACTTC. Its translation is CASSLRTTHDQTQYF. The chain has TRBV5-1 and TRBJ2-5; unclear D gene. Between the trimmed V and J ends, which lost 1 base and 6 bases, there was a span of 16 bases. Per the germline V gene, CDR1 is SGHRS and CDR2 is YFSETQ. The CDR3 extends over 15 amino acids.

This clonotype showed up many times. The CDR3 here is CASSLNSPHEQYF. The CDR3, as DNA: TGTGCCAGCAGTTTGAACAGCCCCCACGAGCAGTACTTC. The rearrangement joins TRBV28 to TRBJ2-7, with no clear D. V was cut by 3 bases and J by 5 bases, with 11 bases left in between. The CDR3 is 13 residues long. The germline gives CDR1 MDHEN, CDR2 SYDVKM.

V is TRBV27 and J is TRBJ2-7; TRBD2 matches 12 bases. Per the germline V gene, CDR1 is MNHEY and CDR2 is SMNVEV (reference sequence). The CDR3 runs to 16 residues. V gave up 3 bases and J gave up 3 bases; unmatched junction bases: 6. DNA of the CDR3: TGTGCCAGCAGTTTGACTAGCGGGAGTAAAGGCTACGAGCAGTACTTC. Translating gives CASSLTSGSKGYEQYF.

This clonotype was detected ten times or more. The chain couples TRBV12-3 or TRBV12-4 to TRBJ2-3; perhaps D is TRBD1 or TRBD2 (5 bases each). The CDR3 is 15 amino acids. V was clipped by 6 bases and J by 0 bases, with 13 bases between them. CDR3 sequence (DNA): TGTGCCAGCAGCCTACTAGGGGATAGCACAGATACGCAGTATTTT. This sequence encodes CASSLLGDSTDTQYF.

This clonotype has ten or more counts. This rearrangement joins TRBV6-1 to TRBJ2-5, with a possible D match to TRBD1 (6 bases). Germline loops: CDR1 MNHNS, CDR2 SASEGT. V gave up 7 bases and J gave up 2 bases, with 11 bases separating them. CDR3 size: 13 residues. In DNA, the CDR3 is TGTGCCAGCAAAGGGACACCTCAAGAGACCCAGTACTTC. This sequence encodes CASKGTPQETQYF.

V usage is TRBV20-1 and J usage is TRBJ1-1; D not certain. From germline, CDR1 is DFQATT and CDR2 SNEGSKA (reference sequence). V lost 3 bases, J lost 4 bases, and 12 bases lay in between. This CDR3 contains 13 residues. CDR3 coding DNA: TGCAGTGCTAGGGCGGCAAGGGCCACTGAAGCTTTCTTT. Amino acid sequence: CSARAARATEAFF.

The V gene is TRBV4-2, the J gene TRBJ1-6; D is uncertain. V was trimmed by 3 bases and J by 7 bases, leaving 13 bases between them. This CDR3 spans 15 amino acids. Germline V gene sequence: CDR1 LGHNA, CDR2 YNFKEQ. The DNA for the CDR3 is TGTGCCAGCAGCCAGTCCGGGAACCAAAATTCACCCCTCCACTTT. Amino acid sequence: CASSQSGNQNSPLHF.

This clonotype was found a few times. The CDR3 spells CASSPSQVQETQYF. DNA for the CDR3: TGCGCCAGCAGCCCATCACAGGTTCAGGAGACCCAGTACTTC. V usage is TRBV5-1 and J usage is TRBJ2-5; TRBD1 is a possible D gene (5 bases). The germline V and J ends were trimmed by 4 bases and 5 bases, with 15 bases remaining between them. CDR1 and CDR2 from the germline V gene are SGHRS and YFSETQ. The CDR3 sequence is 14 residues long.

This clonotype was counted ten times or more. The rearrangement uses TRBV2 and TRBJ2-7, with TRBD1 matching 10 bases. This CDR3 region has 16 residues. Germline V gene data show CDR1 as SNHLY and CDR2 as FYNNEI. V was pared by 6 bases and J by 3 bases, with 11 bases of the junction left unmatched. The CDR3 is CASSPYRDRGYYEQYF. CDR3 nucleotide sequence: TGTGCCAGCAGCCCCTACCGGGACAGGGGTTACTACGAGCAGTACTTC.

Ten or more counts support this clonotype. The chain couples TRBV5-6 to TRBJ2-7, with a possible D match to TRBD2 (6 bases). The CDR3 extends over 14 amino acids. Germline V lookup: CDR1 SGHDT, CDR2 YYEEEE. V dropped 4 bases and J dropped 2 bases, with 13 bases sitting between them. CDR3 in DNA: TGTGCCAGCAGCGAGGGACTCCCCGCCTACGAGCAGTACTTC. Amino acids: CASSEGLPAYEQYF.

This clonotype was found a few times. The CDR3 loop reads CASSPNVGSNAPYGYTF. CDR3 DNA: TGTGCCAGCAGCCCCAACGTTGGATCGAACGCTCCCTATGGCTACACCTTC. The V gene is TRBV9, the J gene TRBJ1-2; D is undetermined. V was pared by 4 bases and J by 4 bases, with 23 bases between. The germline V gene encodes CDR1 SGDLS and CDR2 YYNGEE. The CDR3 has 17 amino acids.

This clonotype has ten or more counts. The V call is TRBV20-1, the J call TRBJ2-2; 11 bases agree with TRBD2. V lost 3 bases and J lost 5; bases outside the gene matches: 2. There are 14 residues in the CDR3. CDR1 is DFQATT, CDR2 SNEGSKA, per germline (reference sequence). The CDR3 loop reads CSASLAGGTGELFF. The CDR3 nucleotides read TGCAGTGCTAGTCTAGCGGGAGGAACCGGGGAGCTGTTTTTT.

This clonotype has more than one count but fewer than ten. The V call is TRBV9, the J call TRBJ1-3; no definite D call. The ends were cut back, 4 bases at V and 0 bases at J, with 11 bases in the middle. Per the germline V gene, CDR1 is SGDLS and CDR2 is YYNGEE. This CDR3 is 15 amino acids long. This CDR3 is CASSPRLLSGNTIYF. The CDR3 DNA follows: TGTGCCAGCAGCCCAAGGCTTCTCTCTGGAAACACCATATATTTT.

This clonotype has a count of ten or more. The rearrangement joins TRBV28 to TRBJ2-6; no firm D call. CDR1 is MDHEN and CDR2 is SYDVKM in the germline V gene. Between the trimmed V and J ends, which lost 4 bases and 3 bases, there was a span of 25 bases. The length of the CDR3 is 20 residues. The CDR3 region is CASSCSAPPPSSCGANVLTF. CDR3 coding DNA: TGTGCCAGCAGTTGCTCAGCCCCCCCTCCCTCATCATGTGGGGCCAACGTCCTGACTTTC.

Of note for this clonotype: The CDR3 ends on some other residue instead of the conserved phenylalanine or tryptophan, so this is likely a read error. The chain employs TRBV12-3 or TRBV12-4 and TRBJ1-2, with D unresolved. There are 16 residues in the CDR3. V was trimmed by 7 bases and J by 0 bases, leaving 18 bases between them. CDR3 sequence reads: CASNLGDFSANYGYTL. The DNA for the CDR3 is TGTGCCAGCAACCTCGGAGACTTCTCAGCTAACTATGGCTACACCCTC.

This clonotype was detected ten times or more. This chain links TRBV12-3 or TRBV12-4 with TRBJ2-1; the D gene is possibly TRBD2 (6 bases). The CDR3 length is 17 residues. V dropped 0 bases and J dropped 0 bases, with 12 bases sitting between them. The CDR3 region is CASSLAHGSLSYNEQFF. CDR3 sequence (DNA): TGTGCCAGCAGTTTAGCGCACGGGAGTCTCTCCTACAATGAGCAGTTCTTC.

Ten or more counts support this clonotype. The rearrangement joins TRBV12-3 or TRBV12-4 to TRBJ2-3, with 7 positions matching TRBD1. This CDR3 is built from 16 residues. V lost 5 bases and J lost 0; bases outside the gene matches: 8. The chain's CDR3 is CASSLPGTASTDTQYF. Here the CDR3 DNA reads TGTGCCAGCAGTCTTCCCGGGACAGCTAGCACAGATACGCAGTATTTT.

There are many counts of this clonotype. The genes are TRBV12-3 or TRBV12-4 and TRBJ2-6, with D possibly matching TRBD2 (7 bases). The CDR3 runs 17 residues. Deletions cut 6 bases from V and 1 base from J, with 16 bases between. This CDR3 is CASSPPGGGSGANVLTF. The CDR3 DNA is TGTGCCAGCAGCCCCCCGGGGGGCGGGTCTGGGGCCAACGTCCTGACTTTC.

This chain connects TRBV20-1 to TRBJ2-7, with D possibly TRBD1 on 6 matching bases. The CDR3 is 14 residues long. V was clipped by 2 bases and J by 1 base, with 12 bases between them. Germline V gene lookup returns CDR1 DFQATT and CDR2 SNEGSKA (reference sequence). The CDR3 reads CSARHFGTSYEQYF. The CDR3 coding sequence is TGCAGTGCTAGACATTTTGGGACATCCTACGAGCAGTACTTC.

This clonotype was seen only a few times. This chain uses TRBV5-1 with TRBJ2-3; D gene unclear. The CDR3 totals 14 residues. V lost 5 bases to trimming and J lost 2 bases, with 12 bases between them. Germline CDR1 and CDR2: SGHRS and YFSETQ. The DNA of the CDR3 is TGCGCCAGCAGGCACCACCCGACCACAGATACGCAGTATTTT. Protein product: CASRHHPTTDTQYF.

V and J are TRBV4-1 and TRBJ2-7; D is ambiguous. V shed 2 bases and J shed 0 bases, with 8 bases lying between them. The germline V gene has CDR1 MGHRA and CDR2 YSYEKL. This CDR3 spans 14 amino acids. The CDR3 nucleotides read TGCGCCAGCAGCCAACAGACGGCCTCCTACGAGCAGTACTTC. This encodes CASSQQTASYEQYF.

In this sample, this clonotype turned up a few times. The V call is TRBV20-1, the J call TRBJ2-7; D gene uncertain. Germline values: CDR1 DFQATT, CDR2 SNEGSKA (reference sequence). The CDR3 consists of 14 residues. Trimming pared 0 bases from V and 2 bases from J, leaving 11 bases between. This CDR3 reads CSARESAFPYEQYF. The DNA of the CDR3 is TGCAGTGCTAGAGAATCCGCATTTCCCTACGAGCAGTACTTC.

Worth noting for this clonotype: One end of the junction is discordant with germline, which a read error may explain. This sequence joins TRBV6-1 and TRBJ2-5; D unresolved. The CDR3 extends over 11 amino acids. The germline CDR1 and CDR2 sequences are MNHNS and SASEGT. For the CDR3, the DNA is TGTGCCAGCAGTTCCGCAGAGGCCCAGTACTTC. Translation: CASSSAEAQYF.

With regard to this clonotype: The junction departs from the called germline gene at one end, perhaps through a read error. This rearrangement joins TRBV24-1 to TRBJ2-3, with 9 bases that match TRBD2. The CDR3 loop spans 15 amino acids. The germline gives CDR1 KGHDR, CDR2 SFDVKD. CDR3 DNA: TGTGCCGCCAGTCCTAGCGGGACTAGCACAGATACGCAGTATTTT. Translating gives CAASPSGTSTDTQYF.

There are a few counts of this clonotype. The chain combines TRBV20-1 with TRBJ1-2; D is unresolved. The CDR3 extends over 14 amino acids. V lost 3 bases to trimming and J lost 4 bases, with 15 bases between them. Germline V gene data show CDR1 as DFQATT and CDR2 as SNEGSKA (reference sequence). The CDR3 region is CSASPSRRGYGYTF. Written as DNA, the CDR3 is TGCAGTGCTAGCCCCTCAAGACGAGGCTATGGCTACACCTTC.

The rearrangement links TRBV15 to TRBJ2-1; the D is unclear. Trimming pared 0 bases from V and 0 bases from J, leaving 9 bases between. This CDR3 is built from 16 residues. CDR1 is LNHNV and CDR2 is YYDKDF in the germline V gene (reference sequence). The CDR3 loop is CATSRDPRSSYNEQFF. The CDR3 DNA is TGTGCCACCAGCAGAGACCCCAGGAGCTCCTACAATGAGCAGTTCTTC. Full variable domain (missing parts from reference TRBV15 and TRBJ2-1): DAMVIQNPRYQVTQFGKPVTLSCSQTLNHNVMYWYQQKSSQAPKLLFHYYDKDFNNEADTPDNFQSRRPNTSFCFLDIRSPGLGDTAMYLCATSRDPRSSYNEQFFGPGTRLTVL.